The clone carrying this TCR beta chain has a handful of counts. Its cognate antigen is unknown. A much bigger clone sits one base away, suggesting this may be a read error. This record belongs to a study of molecular identifiers for immune sequencing clone quantification. In germline, CDR1 is ENHRY, CDR2 SYGVKD. This CDR3 contains 14 residues. The junction had 5 bases not matched to a gene; V was cut back by 10 bases and J by 1 base. Construction of naive CD8 libraries employed roughly 18,000 to 1,100,000 sorted cells together with 10%, 30% or 50% RNA. Preparation of the bulk TCR libraries relied on previously described methods and listed TCR primers. TCRdb analysed the PCR reads with MiXCR anew, one entry per CDR3 protein. The sample lists just under 65,000 distinct CDR3 sequences, about a sixth occurring once. Findings and limits, study-wide: Clones of above 20 RNA copies carried over 99% of effector molecules; in naive cells they carried under 1%. Reports indicate spiked Jurkat TCR RNA from one cell could be found among around 970,000 naive cells.

Material: naive CD8+ T cells from blood, with Jurkat cell RNA spiked in. This sample's subset: FACS-sorted CD8+CD4-CCR7+CD45RA+ naive T cells. The chain joins TRBV10-3 to TRBJ2-1, with 9 bases identical to TRBD2. This TCR was recovered from a human donor in good health. Some libraries in this study had Jurkat cell RNA spiked in. CDR3 DNA: TGTGCCACCACAGGACTAGCGTCCTACAATGAGCAGTTCTTC. Translated, it gives CATTGLASYNEQFF.